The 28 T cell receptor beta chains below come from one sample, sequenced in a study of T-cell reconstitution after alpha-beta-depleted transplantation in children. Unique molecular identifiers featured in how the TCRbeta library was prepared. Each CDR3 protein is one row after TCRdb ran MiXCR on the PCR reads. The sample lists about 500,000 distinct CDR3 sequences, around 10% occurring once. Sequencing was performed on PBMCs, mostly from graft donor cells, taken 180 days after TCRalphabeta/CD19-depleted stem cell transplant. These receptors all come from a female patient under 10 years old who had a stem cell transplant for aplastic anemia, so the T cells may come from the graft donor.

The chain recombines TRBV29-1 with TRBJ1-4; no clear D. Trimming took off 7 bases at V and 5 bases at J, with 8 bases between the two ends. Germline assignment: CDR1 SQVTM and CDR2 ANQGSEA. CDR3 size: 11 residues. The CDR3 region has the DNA TGCAGCGGCCAAATCAATGAAAAACTGTTTTTT. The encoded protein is CSGQINEKLFF.

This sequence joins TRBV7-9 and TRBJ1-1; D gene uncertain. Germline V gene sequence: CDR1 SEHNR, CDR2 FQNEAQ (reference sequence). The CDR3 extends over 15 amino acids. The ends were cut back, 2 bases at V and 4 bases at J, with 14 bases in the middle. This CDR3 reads CASSLYQAGGTEAFF. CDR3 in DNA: TGTGCCAGCAGCTTATACCAGGCCGGTGGCACTGAAGCTTTCTTT.

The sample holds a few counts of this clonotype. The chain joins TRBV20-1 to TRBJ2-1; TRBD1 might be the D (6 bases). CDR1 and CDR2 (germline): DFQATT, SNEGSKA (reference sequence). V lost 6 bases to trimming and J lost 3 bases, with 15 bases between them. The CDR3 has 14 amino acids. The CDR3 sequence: CSARDKFLYNEQFF. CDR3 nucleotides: TGCAGTGCCCGGGACAAGTTTCTCTACAATGAGCAGTTCTTC.

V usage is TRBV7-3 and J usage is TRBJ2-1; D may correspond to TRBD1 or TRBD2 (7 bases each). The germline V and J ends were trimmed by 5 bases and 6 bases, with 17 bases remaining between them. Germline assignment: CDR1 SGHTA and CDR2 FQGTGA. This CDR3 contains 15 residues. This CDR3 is CASSAGDRGFNEQFF. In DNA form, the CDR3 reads TGTGCCAGCAGCGCGGGGGACAGAGGTTTCAATGAGCAGTTCTTC.

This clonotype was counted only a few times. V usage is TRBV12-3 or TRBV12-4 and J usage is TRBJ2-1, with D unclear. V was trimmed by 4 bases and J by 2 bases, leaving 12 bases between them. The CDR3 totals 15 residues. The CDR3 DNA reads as TGTGCCAGCAGTTGGGCCCCAGGTACCTACAATGAGCAGTTCTTC. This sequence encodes CASSWAPGTYNEQFF.

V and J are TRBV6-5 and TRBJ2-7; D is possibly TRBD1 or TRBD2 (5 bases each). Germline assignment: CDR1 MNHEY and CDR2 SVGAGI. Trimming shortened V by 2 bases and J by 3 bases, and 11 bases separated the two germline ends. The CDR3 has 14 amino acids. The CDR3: CASSYGSRVYEQYF. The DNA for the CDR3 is TGTGCCAGCAGTTACGGGAGCAGGGTCTACGAGCAGTACTTC.

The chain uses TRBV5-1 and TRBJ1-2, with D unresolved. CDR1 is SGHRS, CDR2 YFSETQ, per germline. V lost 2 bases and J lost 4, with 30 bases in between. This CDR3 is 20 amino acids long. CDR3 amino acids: CASSLPIRHGEVNTFYGYTF. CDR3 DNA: TGCGCCAGCAGCTTACCTATTCGGCACGGTGAGGTGAACACCTTCTATGGCTACACCTTC.

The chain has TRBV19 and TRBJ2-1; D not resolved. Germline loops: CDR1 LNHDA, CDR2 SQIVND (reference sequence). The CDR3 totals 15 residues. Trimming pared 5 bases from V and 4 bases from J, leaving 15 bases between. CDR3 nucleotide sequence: TGTGCCAGTAGTCAACTTCCTCCTCTATACAATGAGCAGTTCTTC. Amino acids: CASSQLPPLYNEQFF.

The chain's CDR3 is CSARQGPYEQYF. Written as DNA, the CDR3 is TGCAGTGCCAGACAGGGCCCCTACGAGCAGTACTTC. The rearrangement joins TRBV20-1 to TRBJ2-7; 7 nucleotides line up with TRBD1. The CDR3 extends over 12 amino acids. The ends lost 6 bases at V and 2 bases at J; junction bases unmatched: 4. The germline CDR1 and CDR2 sequences are DFQATT and SNEGSKA (reference sequence).

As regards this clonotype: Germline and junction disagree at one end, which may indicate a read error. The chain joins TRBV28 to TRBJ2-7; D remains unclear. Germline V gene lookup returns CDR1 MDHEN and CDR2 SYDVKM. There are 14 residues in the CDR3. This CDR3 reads CASSLRPDTYKQYF. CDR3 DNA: TGTGCCAGCAGTTTAAGGCCGGATACCTACAAGCAGTACTTC.

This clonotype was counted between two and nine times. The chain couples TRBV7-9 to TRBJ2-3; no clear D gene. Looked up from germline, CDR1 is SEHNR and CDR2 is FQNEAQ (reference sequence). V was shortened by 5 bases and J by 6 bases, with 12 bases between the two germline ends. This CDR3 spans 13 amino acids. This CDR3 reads CASSPVGRDTQYF. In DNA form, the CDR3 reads TGTGCCAGCAGCCCAGTTGGGCGGGATACGCAGTATTTT.

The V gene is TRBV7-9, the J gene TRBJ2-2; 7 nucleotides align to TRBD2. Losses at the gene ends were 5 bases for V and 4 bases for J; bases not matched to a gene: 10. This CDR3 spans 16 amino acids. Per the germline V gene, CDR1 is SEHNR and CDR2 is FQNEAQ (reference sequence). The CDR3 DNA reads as TGTGCCAGCAGCCCCCGGACTAGTCCCACCACCGGGGAGCTGTTTTTT. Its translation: CASSPRTSPTTGELFF.

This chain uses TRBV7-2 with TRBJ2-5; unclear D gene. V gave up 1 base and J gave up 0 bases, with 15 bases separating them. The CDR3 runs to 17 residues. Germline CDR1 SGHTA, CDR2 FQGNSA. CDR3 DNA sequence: TGTGCCAGCAGCTTAGTTGTTGTGGCAAGGTACCAAGAGACCCAGTACTTC. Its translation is CASSLVVVARYQETQYF.

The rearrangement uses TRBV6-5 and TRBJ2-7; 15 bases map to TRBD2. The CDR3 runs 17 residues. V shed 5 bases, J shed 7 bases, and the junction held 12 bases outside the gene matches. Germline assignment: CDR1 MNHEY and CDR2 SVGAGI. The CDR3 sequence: CASSPRGTSGRWREQYF. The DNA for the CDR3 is TGTGCCAGCAGTCCCCGGGGGACTAGCGGGAGGTGGAGGGAGCAGTACTTC.

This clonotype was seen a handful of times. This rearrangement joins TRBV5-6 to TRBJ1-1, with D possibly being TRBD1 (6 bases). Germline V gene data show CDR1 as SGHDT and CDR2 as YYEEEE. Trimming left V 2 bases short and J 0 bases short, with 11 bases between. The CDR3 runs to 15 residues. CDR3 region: CASSFRQGMNTEAFF. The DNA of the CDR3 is TGTGCCAGCAGCTTTAGGCAGGGGATGAACACTGAAGCTTTCTTT. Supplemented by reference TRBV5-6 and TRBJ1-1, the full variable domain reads DAGVTQSPTHLIKTRGQQVTLRCSPKSGHDTVSWYQQALGQGPQFIFQYYEEEERQRGNFPDRFSGHQFPNYSSELNVNALLLGDSALYLCASSFRQGMNTEAFFGQGTRLTVV.

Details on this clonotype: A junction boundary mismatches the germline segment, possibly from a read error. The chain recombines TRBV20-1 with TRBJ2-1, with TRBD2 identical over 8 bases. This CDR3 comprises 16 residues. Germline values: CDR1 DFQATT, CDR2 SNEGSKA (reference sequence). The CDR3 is CSAYQRSGSLYNDQFF. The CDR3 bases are TGCAGTGCTTACCAAAGAAGCGGGAGCTTATACAATGACCAGTTCTTC.

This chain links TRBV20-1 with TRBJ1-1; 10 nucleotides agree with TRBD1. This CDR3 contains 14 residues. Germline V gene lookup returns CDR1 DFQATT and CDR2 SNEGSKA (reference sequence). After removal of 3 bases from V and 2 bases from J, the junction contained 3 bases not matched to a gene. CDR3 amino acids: CSARRDRGNTEAFF. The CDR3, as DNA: TGCAGTGCTAGGAGGGACAGGGGCAACACTGAAGCTTTCTTT.

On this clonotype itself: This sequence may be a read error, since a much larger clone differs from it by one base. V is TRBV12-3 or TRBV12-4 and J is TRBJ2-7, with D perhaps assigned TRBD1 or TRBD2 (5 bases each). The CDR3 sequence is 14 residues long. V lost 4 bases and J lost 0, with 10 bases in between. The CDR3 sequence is CASSSRGSSYEQYF. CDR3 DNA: TGTGCCAGCAGTTCCCGGGGCAGCTCCTACGAGCAGTACTTC.

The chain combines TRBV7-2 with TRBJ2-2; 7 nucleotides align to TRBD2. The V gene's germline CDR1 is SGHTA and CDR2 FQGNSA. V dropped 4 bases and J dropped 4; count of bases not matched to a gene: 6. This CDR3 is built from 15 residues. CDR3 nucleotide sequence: TGTGCCAGCAGCTCGTATAGCGGGCGCACCGGGGAGCTGTTTTTT. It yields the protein CASSSYSGRTGELFF. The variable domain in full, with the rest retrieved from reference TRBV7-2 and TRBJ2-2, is GAGVSQSPSNKVTEKGKDVELRCDPISGHTALYWYRQSLGQGLEFLIYFQGNSAPDKSGLPSDRFSAERTGGSVSTLTIQRTQQEDSAVYLCASSSYSGRTGELFFGEGSRLTVL.

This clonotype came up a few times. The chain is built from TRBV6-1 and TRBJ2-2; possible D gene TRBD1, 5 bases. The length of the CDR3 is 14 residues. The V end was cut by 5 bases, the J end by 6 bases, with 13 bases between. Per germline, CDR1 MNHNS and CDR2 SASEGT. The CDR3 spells CASSRPGHPGELFF. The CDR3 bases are TGTGCCAGCAGTCGCCCAGGGCACCCCGGGGAGCTGTTTTTT.

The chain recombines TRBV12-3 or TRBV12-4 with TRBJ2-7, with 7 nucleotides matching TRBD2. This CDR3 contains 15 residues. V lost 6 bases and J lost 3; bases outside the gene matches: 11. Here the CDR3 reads CASSPLAGRGYEQYF. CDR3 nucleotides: TGTGCCAGCAGCCCCTTAGCGGGCCGCGGCTACGAGCAGTACTTC.

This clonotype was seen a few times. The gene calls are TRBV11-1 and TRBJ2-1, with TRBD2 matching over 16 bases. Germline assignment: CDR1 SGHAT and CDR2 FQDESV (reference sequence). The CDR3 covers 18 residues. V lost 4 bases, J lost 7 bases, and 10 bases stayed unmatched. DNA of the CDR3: TGTGCCAGCAGCTCGGGACTAGCGGGAGGGCCCTCGCGGAATGAGCAGTTCTTC. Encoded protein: CASSSGLAGGPSRNEQFF.

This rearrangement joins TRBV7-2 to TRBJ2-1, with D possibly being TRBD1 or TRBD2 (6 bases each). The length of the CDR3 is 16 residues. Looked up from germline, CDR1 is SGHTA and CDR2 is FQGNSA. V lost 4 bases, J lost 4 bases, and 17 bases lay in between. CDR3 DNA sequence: TGTGCCAGCAGCTACCTGGGGGCGGGAAATTACAATGAGCAGTTCTTC. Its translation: CASSYLGAGNYNEQFF.

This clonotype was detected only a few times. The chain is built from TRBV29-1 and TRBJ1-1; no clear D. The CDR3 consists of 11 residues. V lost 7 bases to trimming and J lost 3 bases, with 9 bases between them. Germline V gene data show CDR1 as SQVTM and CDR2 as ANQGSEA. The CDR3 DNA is TGCAGCGGGAATAAGGACACTGAAGCTTTCTTT. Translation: CSGNKDTEAFF.

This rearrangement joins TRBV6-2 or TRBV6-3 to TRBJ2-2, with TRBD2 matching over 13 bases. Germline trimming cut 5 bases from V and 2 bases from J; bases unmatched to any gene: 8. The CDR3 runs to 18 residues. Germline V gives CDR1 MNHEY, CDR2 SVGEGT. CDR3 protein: CASSRTSGSFPNTGELFF. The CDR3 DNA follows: TGTGCCAGCAGTAGGACTAGCGGGAGTTTCCCCAACACCGGGGAGCTGTTTTTT.

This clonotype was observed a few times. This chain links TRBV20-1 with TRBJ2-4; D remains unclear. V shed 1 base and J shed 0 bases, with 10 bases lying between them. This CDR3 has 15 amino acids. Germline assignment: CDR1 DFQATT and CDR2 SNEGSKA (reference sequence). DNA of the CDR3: TGCAGTGCTAGAGTACACCCGGGAGCCAAAAACATTCAGTACTTC. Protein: CSARVHPGAKNIQYF.

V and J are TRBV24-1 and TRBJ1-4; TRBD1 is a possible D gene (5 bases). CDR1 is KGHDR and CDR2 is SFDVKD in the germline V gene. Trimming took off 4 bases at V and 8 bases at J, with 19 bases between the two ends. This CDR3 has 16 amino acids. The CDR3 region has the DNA TGTGCCACCAGTGACCGAACCCAGGGACTTGGAGAAAAACTGTTTTTT. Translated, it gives CATSDRTQGLGEKLFF.

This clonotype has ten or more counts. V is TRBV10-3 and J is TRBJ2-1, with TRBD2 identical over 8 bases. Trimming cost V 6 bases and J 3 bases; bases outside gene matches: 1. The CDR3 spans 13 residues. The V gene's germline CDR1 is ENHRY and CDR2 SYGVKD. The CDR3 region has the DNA TGTGCCATCAGACTAGCGGACTACAATGAGCAGTTCTTC. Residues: CAIRLADYNEQFF.